The present T cell receptor beta chain was sequenced within a study of CD4+ T cells in melanoma. Study outcomes and limitations: Neoantigen-specific CD4+ T cells in melanoma reportedly had diverse differentiation states. A reported correlation linked neoantigen-specific CD4+ T cells to CD8+, macrophage and B cell function.

Germline assignment: CDR1 SGHTS and CDR2 YDEGEE. V lost 2 bases to trimming and J lost 7 bases, with 13 bases between them. The length of the CDR3 is 14 residues. Libraries were prepared by immunoSEQ multiplex PCR; TCRdb keeps only in-frame clonotypes and omits some of them. The sample records 50,000 or so clones, 75% to 90% being singletons. Details on this clone: Antigen unknown.

This rearrangement joins TRBV5-8 to TRBJ2-1; no clear D gene. This sequence was found in a human donor with melanoma. The sequenced material came from peripheral blood. The CDR3 DNA reads TGTGCCAGCAGCTTCCTCGGCCAGGCAAATGAGCAGTTCTTC. Translation: CASSFLGQANEQFF.